These 14 T cell receptor beta chains came from one sample sequenced in a study of shared clonotypes between healthy human individuals. Some clones are missing from TCRdb's copy, which holds only in-frame ones; the method was immunoSEQ multiplex PCR. The sample has around 2.5 million clones, more than 85% seen once. The sample taken for sequencing was naive CD4+ T cells from PBMCs. Documented subset: CD45RA+ positively selected. These receptors all stem from a man between 18 and 35 years old in good health. Some clones in this sample may be carry-over from other donors' samples.

This chain connects TRBV7-8 to TRBJ2-2, with 11 bases aligning to TRBD2. Germline assignment: CDR1 SGHVS and CDR2 FQNEAQ. The CDR3 spans 18 residues. V gave up 5 bases and J gave up 5 bases; unmatched junction bases: 13. The CDR3 sequence is CASSPISGRALGTGELFF. CDR3 in DNA: TGTGCCAGCAGCCCAATTAGCGGGAGGGCTTTGGGGACCGGGGAGCTGTTTTTT.

The chain links TRBV2 to TRBJ1-4, with TRBD1 as a possible D gene (5 bases). Germline CDR1 is SNHLY and CDR2 is FYNNEI. The CDR3 length is 16 residues. Trimming took 4 bases from V and 7 from J, leaving 19 bases between them. CDR3 sequence reads: CASSVRQQAPGEKLFF. CDR3 bases: TGTGCCAGCAGTGTCAGGCAACAGGCCCCGGGTGAAAAACTGTTTTTT.

The chain employs TRBV18 and TRBJ2-2; 9 bases align to TRBD1. Germline V CDR1 and CDR2: KGHSH, LQKENI. The CDR3 spans 17 residues. V shed 3 bases and J 4 bases; nucleotides not matched to a gene: 9. The CDR3 region has the DNA TGTGCCAGCTCACCCCAAGGGACAGGGAGTTTCACCGGGGAGCTGTTTTTT. This gives the protein CASSPQGTGSFTGELFF.

The rearrangement links TRBV11-2 to TRBJ2-7; no definite D call. The germline gives CDR1 SGHAT, CDR2 FQNNGV. V was shortened by 0 bases and J by 4 bases, with 10 bases between the two germline ends. CDR3 length: 14 residues. The CDR3 region is CASSLDGPGYEQYF. The CDR3 DNA sequence: TGTGCCAGCAGCTTAGACGGGCCCGGTTACGAGCAGTACTTC.

J is TRBJ2-7 and V is TRBV28, with 15 bases lining up with TRBD2. This CDR3 has 17 residues. The V gene end was trimmed by 1 base and the J gene end by 0 bases; junction bases not matched to a gene: 1. Germline V gene lookup returns CDR1 MDHEN and CDR2 SYDVKM. CDR3 sequence: CASSLSGLAGGSYEQYF. The CDR3 DNA reads TGTGCCAGCAGTTTATCGGGACTAGCGGGGGGCTCCTACGAGCAGTACTTC.

J is TRBJ2-7 and V is TRBV6-1; D possibly corresponds to TRBD2 (5 bases). The length of the CDR3 is 14 residues. Germline CDR1 is MNHNS and CDR2 is SASEGT. V was shortened by 2 bases and J by 4 bases, with 12 bases between the two germline ends. The CDR3 loop is CASSERFGLYEQYF. The CDR3 nucleotides are TGTGCCAGCAGTGAAAGGTTCGGACTTTACGAGCAGTACTTC.

The CDR3 loop reads CASSPFKDTQYF. For the CDR3, the DNA is TGTGCCAGCAGCCCCTTTAAGGATACGCAGTATTTT. The chain combines TRBV2 with TRBJ2-3; D is unresolved. Germline V gene sequence: CDR1 SNHLY, CDR2 FYNNEI. The germline V and J ends were trimmed by 6 bases and 6 bases, with 10 bases remaining between them. The CDR3 consists of 12 residues.

The chain combines TRBV29-1 with TRBJ1-3; no firm D call. The CDR3 has 16 amino acids. Germline V gives CDR1 SQVTM, CDR2 ANQGSEA. V lost 0 bases to trimming and J lost 3 bases, with 15 bases between them. CDR3 sequence (DNA): TGCAGCGTTGAAGATTATTACGGCCAATTTGGAAACACCATATATTTT. It yields the protein CSVEDYYGQFGNTIYF.

The genes are TRBV4-3 and TRBJ2-7; D might be TRBD2 (6 bases). Germline CDR1 and CDR2: LGHNA and YSLEER. The V and J ends lost 1 base and 6 bases respectively, with 10 bases between them. The CDR3 covers 13 residues. The CDR3 DNA sequence: TGCGCCAGCAGCCAAGGTGTCGGGGGCGAGCAGTACTTC. This encodes CASSQGVGGEQYF.

The chain employs TRBV5-1 and TRBJ2-5, with 12 bases that match TRBD2. Looked up from germline, CDR1 is SGHRS and CDR2 is YFSETQ. Unmatched junction bases numbered 3, after V lost 2 bases and J lost 4 bases. CDR3 length equals 15 residues. CDR3 bases: TGCGCCAGCAGCTTCGGACTAGCGGGATTAGAGACCCAGTACTTC. Translation gives CASSFGLAGLETQYF.

The CDR3 protein is CASSQDWSRGSYEQYF. The CDR3 DNA sequence: TGCGCCAGCAGCCAAGATTGGTCGCGGGGCTCCTACGAGCAGTACTTC. The chain uses TRBV4-1 and TRBJ2-7; weak D call: TRBD2 (6 bases). Germline assignment: CDR1 MGHRA and CDR2 YSYEKL. CDR3 size: 16 residues. Trimming stripped 0 bases from V and 0 bases from J, with 12 bases between.

V usage is TRBV30 and J usage is TRBJ2-3, with 11 bases matching TRBD1. The CDR3 is made up of 14 amino acids. With 2 bases clipped from V and 5 bases from J, the junction kept 3 bases outside the gene matches. Germline-derived CDR1 and CDR2 are GTSNPN and SVGIG (reference sequence). CDR3 in DNA: TGTGCCTGGAGTCTTGGGACAGGGGGAGATACGCAGTATTTT. Its translation is CAWSLGTGGDTQYF.

The chain is built from TRBV5-1 and TRBJ1-4; D is unresolved. The germline CDR1 and CDR2 sequences are SGHRS and YFSETQ. The V end was cut by 4 bases, the J end by 7 bases, with 14 bases between. The CDR3 covers 14 residues. CDR3 in amino acids: CASSVGSGIEKLFF. The CDR3 region has the DNA TGCGCCAGCAGCGTCGGTTCGGGGATTGAAAAACTGTTTTTT.

This chain uses TRBV11-2 with TRBJ2-3; TRBD1 aligns across 8 bases. This CDR3 region has 18 residues. Germline CDR1 reads SGHAT; CDR2 reads FQNNGV. Losses at the gene ends were 1 base for V and 0 bases for J; bases not matched to a gene: 9. CDR3 loop: CASSLAPRTGQSTDTQYF. CDR3 bases: TGTGCCAGCAGCTTAGCCCCCCGGACAGGGCAAAGCACAGATACGCAGTATTTT.